This T cell receptor (beta chain) was recovered during a study of PD-1 blockade in mismatch repair-deficient tumors. The germline V gene encodes CDR1 SGHRS and CDR2 YFSETQ. The V gene lost 2 bases and the J gene lost 2 bases, with 11 bases spanning the gap. There are 15 residues in the CDR3. Sequenced by immunoSEQ multiplex PCR; TCRdb stores in-frame clones only, minus some. The sample contains approximately 110,000 clones, over 65% of which appear only once. The chain couples TRBV5-1 to TRBJ2-1; possible D gene TRBD1, 6 bases. The origin of this receptor is an adult with mismatch repair-deficient cancer. Sequencing used peripheral blood, obtained approximately 60 weeks after starting pembrolizumab. The CDR3 protein is CASSLQGSAYNEQFF. CDR3 DNA sequence: TGCGCCAGCAGCTTACAGGGTAGCGCCTACAATGAGCAGTTCTTC.